What follows is one T cell receptor (beta chain) and its context. Its specificity is unknown. Trimming took off 4 bases at V and 4 bases at J, with 5 bases between the two ends. CDR1 is SNHLY and CDR2 is FYNNEI in the germline V gene. The CDR3 runs 11 residues. This sample is drawn from a study of cytotoxic CD8 clonotypes in ibrutinib-treated CLL. Study results and caveats: Investigators sampled sustained-remission and progressing patients at differing times.

Depth targeted 1 in 200,000 to 1 in 1 million T cells, averaging roughly 9.3x coverage per clonotype. Assay: immunoSEQ multiplex PCR; the TCRdb copy retains only in-frame clones and omits some. This sample has 110,000 or so clones, with approximately 58% found just once. The sequence was obtained from a human donor with chronic lymphocytic leukemia. The rearrangement joins TRBV2 to TRBJ2-7; D not certain. This specimen consisted of PBMCs, obtained after 24 months of ibrutinib treatment. The CDR3 nucleotides are TGTGCCAGCAGTGTCGTGTACGAGCAGTACTTC. Protein sequence: CASSVVYEQYF. The whole variable domain, filled in from reference TRBV2 and TRBJ2-7, reads EPEVTQTPSHQVTQMGQEVILRCVPISNHLYFYWYRQILGQKVEFLVSFYNNEISEKSEIFDDQFSVERPDGSNFTLKIRSTKLEDSAMYFCASSVVYEQYFGPGTRLTVT.